The 28 T cell receptor beta chains below all came from one sample that was sequenced in a study of CD4 T cells in relation to SARS-CoV-2 and coronaviruses. The unexposed donors gave CD4+ T cells in about 2011-2018, prior to COVID-19. Data came from immunoSEQ multiplex PCR; TCRdb stores just in-frame clones and leaves some out. The repertoire holds under 65,000 clones, 80% to 90% seen once, with roughly 1.4% in the top ten. Sequenced sample: memory CD4+ T cells from PBMCs. Receptor source: a human donor in good health.

The chain carries TRBV2 and TRBJ1-6; D is ambiguous. Germline lookup yields CDR1 SNHLY and CDR2 FYNNEI. V was cut by 4 bases and J by 9 bases, with 16 bases left in between. The CDR3 has 15 residues. The CDR3 here is CASSGDRLGGSPLHF. As DNA, the CDR3 is TGTGCCAGCAGTGGAGATCGACTCGGAGGTTCACCCCTCCACTTT.

This clone was picked up a small number of times. The V and J genes are TRBV6-5 and TRBJ2-1; 11 nucleotides line up with TRBD1. J was trimmed by 5 bases and V by 2 bases; bases with no gene match: 5. This CDR3 is 16 amino acids long. Germline V CDR1 and CDR2: MNHEY, SVGAGI. In nucleotides, the CDR3 is TGTGCCAGCAGTTACCCGGGACAGGGGGGCCACAATGAGCAGTTCTTC. It translates to CASSYPGQGGHNEQFF.

The chain is built from TRBV10-3 and TRBJ2-1; 14 bases are shared with TRBD2. The trim removed 10 bases at V and 9 bases at J, leaving 8 bases unmatched. CDR3 length: 14 amino acids. Germline V lookup: CDR1 ENHRY, CDR2 SYGVKD. This chain's CDR3 is CATTEGLAGVEQFF. DNA of the CDR3: TGTGCCACCACGGAGGGACTAGCGGGAGTTGAGCAGTTCTTC.

The gene calls are TRBV10-1 and TRBJ2-1; D might be TRBD2 (5 bases). Germline values: CDR1 WNHNN, CDR2 SYGVQD (reference sequence). Trimming took off 2 bases at V and 8 bases at J, with 10 bases between the two ends. This CDR3 is built from 13 residues. CDR3 sequence reads: CASSEAGRDEQFF. The CDR3 DNA sequence: TGCGCCAGCAGTGAGGCGGGTAGGGATGAGCAGTTCTTC.

The gene calls are TRBV18 and TRBJ2-5; D is ambiguous. CDR3 length: 13 residues. The germline gives CDR1 KGHSH, CDR2 LQKENI. V shed 6 bases and J shed 2 bases, with 10 bases lying between them. The CDR3 DNA is TGTGCCAGCTCCCTGACACAGCAAGAGACCCAGTACTTC. Translation gives CASSLTQQETQYF.

This chain links TRBV27 with TRBJ1-1; D gene uncertain. The CDR3 runs to 15 residues. Trimming took off 8 bases at V and 0 bases at J, with 16 bases between the two ends. Germline CDR1 MNHEY, CDR2 SMNVEV (reference sequence). The CDR3 DNA reads as TGTGCCAGCTACCCCGTCTTCTCGATGAACACTGAAGCTTTCTTT. It translates to CASYPVFSMNTEAFF.

The V call is TRBV12-3 or TRBV12-4, the J call TRBJ2-1; D remains unclear. This CDR3 has 11 residues. With 9 bases removed from V and 6 bases from J, the gap between germline ends came to 9 bases. CDR3 DNA sequence: TGTGCCAGTAAGAATGTCAATGAGCAGTTCTTC. Translating gives CASKNVNEQFF.

This chain uses TRBV5-1 with TRBJ1-6; no reliable D call. The V and J ends lost 1 base and 7 bases respectively, with 9 bases between them. The CDR3 totals 14 residues. CDR1 SGHRS and CDR2 YFSETQ come from the germline V gene. CDR3 DNA: TGCGCCAGCAGCTTGTCGAGAACAAATTCACCCCTCCACTTT. This translates into CASSLSRTNSPLHF.

V is TRBV2 and J is TRBJ1-2, with a weak D call TRBD1 (5 bases). This CDR3 has 11 amino acids. The germline V gene encodes CDR1 SNHLY and CDR2 FYNNEI. Trimming took off 5 bases at V and 10 bases at J, with 11 bases between the two ends. The CDR3 DNA follows: TGTGCCAGCAGTCTCCGGGACCTCTACACCTTC. It specifies CASSLRDLYTF.

This clone was recorded only once. The rearrangement links TRBV5-1 to TRBJ2-5; TRBD2 matches at 9 bases. The V segment lost 0 bases and the J segment 4 bases; nucleotides outside the gene matches: 10. Per the germline V gene, CDR1 is SGHRS and CDR2 is YFSETQ. This CDR3 comprises 17 residues. CDR3 bases: TGCGCCAGCAGCTTGGGACTAGCGGCCCCGGGGGGAGAGACCCAGTACTTC. As protein: CASSLGLAAPGGETQYF.

This clone was seen a handful of times. The genes are TRBV27 and TRBJ2-7; D gene unclear. CDR3 length equals 16 residues. V lost 2 bases and J 0 bases, leaving 14 bases between the germline ends. The V gene's germline CDR1 is MNHEY and CDR2 SMNVEV (reference sequence). As DNA, the CDR3 is TGTGCCAGCAGTTTAGTGGGCTGGCTGTACTCCTACGAGCAGTACTTC. Residues: CASSLVGWLYSYEQYF.

CDR3 sequence: CASSYQGMNTEAFF. Written as DNA, the CDR3 is TGTGCCAGCAGTTACCAGGGAATGAACACTGAAGCTTTCTTT. The V gene is TRBV6-5, the J gene TRBJ1-1; a weak D match, TRBD1 (5 bases). The CDR3 is made up of 14 amino acids. Trimming pared 2 bases from V and 0 bases from J, leaving 7 bases between. Germline loops: CDR1 MNHEY, CDR2 SVGAGI.

The chain is built from TRBV28 and TRBJ2-7; a possible D gene is TRBD1 (6 bases). With 6 bases removed from V and 2 bases from J, the gap between germline ends came to 11 bases. The germline gives CDR1 MDHEN, CDR2 SYDVKM. The CDR3 consists of 13 residues. The chain's CDR3 is CASSLGQTYEQYF. CDR3 nucleotide sequence: TGTGCCAGCAGCCTCGGACAGACCTACGAGCAGTACTTC.

The rearrangement uses TRBV28 and TRBJ2-7; 10 bases are shared with TRBD2. The CDR3 sequence is 17 residues long. The ends lost 6 bases at V and 3 bases at J; junction bases unmatched: 14. Germline CDR1 MDHEN, CDR2 SYDVKM. The CDR3 is CASSSPSGTSVHYEQYF. CDR3 nucleotide sequence: TGTGCCAGCAGCTCCCCTTCCGGGACTAGCGTCCACTACGAGCAGTACTTC.

This clone appeared once. The rearrangement joins TRBV11-3 to TRBJ2-2; no reliable D call. This CDR3 is 12 amino acids long. Germline lookup yields CDR1 SGHNT and CDR2 YENEEA. The V end was cut by 4 bases, the J end by 2 bases, with 2 bases between. Here the CDR3 reads CASSSNTGELFF. CDR3 DNA sequence: TGTGCCAGCAGCTCAAACACCGGGGAGCTGTTTTTT.

The genes are TRBV11-2 and TRBJ2-2; D may be TRBD2 (6 bases). This CDR3 contains 13 residues. Germline CDR1 reads SGHAT; CDR2 reads FQNNGV. Between the trimmed V and J ends, which lost 7 bases and 7 bases, there was a span of 13 bases. The CDR3 sequence: CASTPGVNGELFF. The DNA for the CDR3 is TGTGCCAGCACCCCGGGGGTCAACGGGGAGCTGTTTTTT.

This clone was observed once. CDR3 DNA sequence: TGTGCCAGCAGCGCGACAGCAACTAATGAAAAACTGTTTTTT. The encoded protein is CASSATATNEKLFF. The V call is TRBV3-1 (or the pseudogene TRBV3-2), the J call TRBJ1-4; D might be TRBD1 (5 bases). Trimming took 5 bases from V and 0 from J, leaving 7 bases between them. Germline CDR1 LGHDT, CDR2 YNNKEL (reference sequence). CDR3 length: 14 amino acids.

V and J are TRBV10-1 and TRBJ1-1, with D unresolved. V was shortened by 3 bases and J by 3 bases, with 11 bases between the two germline ends. This CDR3 has 14 residues. Germline CDR1 is WNHNN and CDR2 is SYGVQD (reference sequence). In nucleotides, the CDR3 is TGCGCCAGCAGTGATAGTCGACGGCACACTGAAGCTTTCTTT. The encoded protein is CASSDSRRHTEAFF.

The gene calls are TRBV20-1 and TRBJ1-1, with D unresolved. This CDR3 has 11 residues. Germline V gene sequence: CDR1 DFQATT, CDR2 SNEGSKA (reference sequence). The V end lost 6 bases, the J end lost 3 bases, and 8 bases lay between the germline ends. Here the CDR3 DNA reads TGCAGTGCCGGTCGCGACACTGAAGCTTTCTTT. As protein: CSAGRDTEAFF.

The J gene is TRBJ1-1, the V gene TRBV18, with D unclear. Germline V gene sequence: CDR1 KGHSH, CDR2 LQKENI. The CDR3 consists of 12 residues. The V gene lost 3 bases and the J gene lost 8 bases, with 10 bases spanning the gap. CDR3 protein: CASSPSGKEAFF. Written as DNA, the CDR3 is TGTGCCAGCTCACCTAGCGGGAAGGAAGCTTTCTTT.

This chain uses TRBV3-1 (or the pseudogene TRBV3-2) with TRBJ2-3; D may be TRBD2 (7 bases). The V end was cut by 0 bases, the J end by 2 bases, with 18 bases between. Germline CDR1 reads LGHDT; CDR2 reads YNNKEL (reference sequence). CDR3 size: 18 residues. CDR3: CASSQEGPAGHPTDTQYF. CDR3 DNA: TGTGCCAGCAGCCAAGAGGGTCCAGCGGGACACCCCACAGATACGCAGTATTTT.

This chain joins TRBV5-1 and TRBJ2-2; D not resolved. V lost 5 bases, J lost 7 bases, and 6 bases lay in between. Germline V gene lookup returns CDR1 SGHRS and CDR2 YFSETQ. The length of the CDR3 is 11 residues. CDR3 in DNA: TGCGCCAGCAGTTTTAACGGGGAGCTGTTTTTT. This codes for CASSFNGELFF.

The chain employs TRBV19 and TRBJ1-2; perhaps TRBD1 as D (6 bases). The V gene lost 6 bases and the J gene lost 8 bases, with 13 bases spanning the gap. The germline V gene has CDR1 LNHDA and CDR2 SQIVND (reference sequence). CDR3 length: 12 residues. CDR3 loop: CASSPDRRGYTF. In DNA form, the CDR3 reads TGTGCCAGTAGCCCGGACAGAAGGGGCTACACCTTC.

This sequence joins TRBV7-3 and TRBJ2-1; 7 bases map to TRBD2. The CDR3 is 13 amino acids. Germline V gene data show CDR1 as SGHTA and CDR2 as FQGTGA. With 7 bases clipped from V and 6 bases from J, the junction kept 6 bases outside the gene matches. The CDR3 region has the DNA TGTGCCAGCACCTCGGGGGGTCGCAATGAGCAGTTCTTC. Its translation: CASTSGGRNEQFF.

The V gene is TRBV5-5, the J gene TRBJ1-1, with D possibly TRBD1 on 6 matching bases. CDR1 and CDR2 (germline): SGHKS, YYEKEE (reference sequence). V was shortened by 3 bases and J by 6 bases, with 9 bases between the two germline ends. The CDR3 contains 12 residues. CDR3 in DNA: TGTGCCAGCAGCTCACAGGGATCTGAAGCTTTCTTT. This gives the protein CASSSQGSEAFF.

V and J are TRBV6-5 and TRBJ2-5; possible D gene TRBD1, 5 bases. The CDR3 extends over 15 amino acids. Germline V gene sequence: CDR1 MNHEY, CDR2 SVGAGI. With 0 bases removed from V and 1 base from J, the gap between germline ends came to 9 bases. CDR3 in DNA: TGTGCCAGCAGTTACTCACCAGGGCCCCAAGAGACCCAGTACTTC. This sequence encodes CASSYSPGPQETQYF.

V and J are TRBV30 and TRBJ2-4; weak D call: TRBD2 (6 bases). This CDR3 has 18 residues. From germline, CDR1 is GTSNPN and CDR2 SVGIG (reference sequence). Trimming cost V 0 bases and J 0 bases, with 18 bases left between them. The CDR3 spells CAWSVPGRGGIAKNIQYF. In nucleotides, the CDR3 is TGTGCCTGGAGTGTACCCGGGCGGGGCGGAATAGCCAAAAACATTCAGTACTTC.

The gene calls are TRBV5-1 and TRBJ1-1; 7 bases fit TRBD1. This CDR3 is 14 amino acids long. CDR1 SGHRS and CDR2 YFSETQ come from the germline V gene. V lost 8 bases, J lost 0 bases, and 7 bases stayed unmatched. The CDR3: CASQGQALNTEAFF. CDR3 nucleotides: TGCGCCAGTCAAGGACAGGCTTTGAACACTGAAGCTTTCTTT.